The present entry profiles one T cell receptor beta chain with its context. Its target is not known. This sample was included in a study of human T cells and chemical hapten exposure. Study-level background: On about 2 cm by about 2 cm of upper inner arm skin, sensitization was performed with 2% DPC.

The CDR3 is made up of 12 amino acids. Looked up from germline, CDR1 is SGHVS and CDR2 is FNYEAQ. V lost 4 bases and J lost 5, with 8 bases in between. The library tagged individual cDNA molecules with unique molecular identifiers. TCRdb re-analysed the RACE reads in MiXCR, keeping a single row per CDR3 protein. Altogether about 380,000 distinct CDR3 sequences are present, about 6% being singletons, with the ten largest covering about 6%. Study findings and constraints: Sensitizing with DPC caused no change in TCRs above 1 in 1000 frequency. In comparison with controls, expanded TCRs gave rise to a significantly larger number of large CDR3 similarity clusters.

Time point here: patch test 2, 6 weeks after DPC sensitization. The treatment was: therapeutic diphenylcyclopropenone sensitization with weekly scalp DPC. Sample: whole blood, taken in connection with sensitization to the hapten diphenylcyclopropenone (DPC). The receptor's source is a woman aged 18-35 years with alopecia areata. Some clones in this sample may be carry-over from other donors' samples. V gene TRBV7-6 combines with J gene TRBJ1-1; D not resolved. The CDR3 coding sequence is TGTGCCAGCAGCTCAGGCCGAACTGAAGCTTTCTTT. Translation gives CASSSGRTEAFF.